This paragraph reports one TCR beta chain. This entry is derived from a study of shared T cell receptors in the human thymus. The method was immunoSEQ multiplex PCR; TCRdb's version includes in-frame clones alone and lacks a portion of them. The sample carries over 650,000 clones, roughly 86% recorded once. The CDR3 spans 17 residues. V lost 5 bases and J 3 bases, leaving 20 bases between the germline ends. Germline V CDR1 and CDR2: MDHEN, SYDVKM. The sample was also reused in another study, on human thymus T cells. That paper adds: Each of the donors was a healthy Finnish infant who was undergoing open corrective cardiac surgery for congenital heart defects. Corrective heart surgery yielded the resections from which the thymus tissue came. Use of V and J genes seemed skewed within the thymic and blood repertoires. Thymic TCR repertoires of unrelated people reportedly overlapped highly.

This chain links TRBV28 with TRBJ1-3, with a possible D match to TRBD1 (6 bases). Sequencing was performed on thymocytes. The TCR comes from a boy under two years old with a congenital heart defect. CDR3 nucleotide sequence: TGTGCCAGCAGTGATTGGCTCCACAGGGCAAATGGAAACACCATATATTTT. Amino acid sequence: CASSDWLHRANGNTIYF. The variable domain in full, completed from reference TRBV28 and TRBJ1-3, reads DVKVTQSSRYLVKRTGEKVFLECVQDMDHENMFWYRQDPGLGLRLIYFSYDVKMKEKGDIPEGYSVSREKKERFSLILESASTNQTSMYLCASSDWLHRANGNTIYFGEGSWLTVV.